This TCR beta chain was captured by sequencing in a study of cytomegalovirus exposure and HLA in healthy donors. Donors likely had unrecorded immune exposures despite being nominally healthy when sampled. Comments on this clone: Its target is unknown.

Vbeta (60) and Jbeta (13) primers were used in the PCR. Here immunoSEQ multiplex PCR was the method, and the copy in TCRdb shows in-frame clones only, minus some. This table holds 150,000 to 200,000 clones, about three quarters found once. Study outcomes and limitations: Three CMV-associated chains proved CMV antigen-specific in vitro.

The CDR3 runs to 16 residues. Germline CDR1 is MNHEY and CDR2 is SVGAGI. The junction had 6 bases not matched to a gene; V was cut back by 1 base and J by 3 bases. V and J are TRBV6-5 and TRBJ2-5; 9 nucleotides align to TRBD2. Sequencing was done on a sample of PBMCs. The TCR originated in a woman aged 35 to 49 in good health and CMV-seropositive. Here the CDR3 DNA reads TGTGCCAGCAGTTACTTCGGTAGCGGGGGAGAAGAGACCCAGTACTTC. Its translation: CASSYFGSGGEETQYF.